Detailed here is one T cell receptor beta chain. As yet, its antigen is unknown. This specimen belongs to a study of T-cell reconstitution after alpha-beta-depleted transplantation in children. Construction of the TCRbeta library involved unique molecular identifiers. TCRdb passed the PCR reads through MiXCR, listing each CDR3 protein once. The top ten clones hold less than 30% of a sample with about 100,000 distinct CDR3 sequences, almost 6.5% of them seen once. The CDR3 totals 15 residues. Germline V gene sequence: CDR1 GTSNPN, CDR2 SVGIG (reference sequence). V lost 1 base, J lost 0 bases, and 6 bases stayed unmatched. Study outcomes and limitations: At the one-year point after transplant, T-cell counts and TCRbeta diversity were found to come mostly from T cells that had been newly produced.

The sequence was obtained from a male patient between 2 and 10 years old who had a stem cell transplant for acute lymphoblastic leukemia, so the T cells may come from the graft donor. The material was PBMCs, mostly from graft donor cells, obtained 360 days after TCRalphabeta/CD19-depleted stem cell transplant. V is TRBV30 and J is TRBJ2-7; 7 bases match TRBD2. CDR3 protein: CAWSEPGLSSYEQYF. The CDR3 coding sequence is TGTGCCTGGAGTGAGCCGGGACTAAGCTCCTACGAGCAGTACTTC.